This TCR beta chain was captured in a study of shared clonotypes between healthy human individuals. Study-level background: Plates per donor: three CD4 naive, three CD4 memory, two CD8 naive, one CD8 memory. Study-level results: In general, naive subsets displayed greater estimated richness than memory subsets did. Sequencing depth was expected to influence donor clonotype sharing. Around 5.3% of naive CD4 clonotypes were shared across a handful of donors.

This clone occurred a few times. Its antigen is undetermined. This CDR3 comprises 12 residues. V was trimmed by 3 bases and J by 4 bases, leaving 5 bases between them. Per germline, CDR1 MGHRA and CDR2 YSYEKL. The protocol was immunoSEQ multiplex PCR, while the TCRdb copy is restricted to in-frame clones and leaves out a portion. Among more than 600,000 clones listed, about 91% were seen once. Naive CD8 isolation took CD45RO-negative cells positively selected for CCR7 and excluded terminally differentiated effector memory CD45RA+ cells. This sequence originates from a man in his thirties or forties in good health. V gene TRBV4-1 combines with J gene TRBJ2-3; D unresolved. The sequenced sample consisted of naive CD8+ T cells sorted from blood. The CDR3: CASSQLADTQYF. The CDR3 nucleotides read TGCGCCAGCAGCCAGCTCGCAGATACGCAGTATTTT.